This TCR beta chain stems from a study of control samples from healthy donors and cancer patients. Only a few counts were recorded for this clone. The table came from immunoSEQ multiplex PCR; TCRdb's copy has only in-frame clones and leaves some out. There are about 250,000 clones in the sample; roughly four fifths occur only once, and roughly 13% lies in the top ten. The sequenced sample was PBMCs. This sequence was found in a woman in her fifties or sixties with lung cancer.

In DNA, the CDR3 is TGTGCCAGCAGTTCAAGGGGGCGCGAGCAGTACTTC. Its protein product is CASSSRGREQYF. The J gene is TRBJ2-7, the V gene TRBV6-5; 7 bases match TRBD1. The ends lost 4 bases at V and 6 bases at J; junction bases unmatched: 3. The CDR3 runs to 12 residues. Germline V gene sequence: CDR1 MNHEY, CDR2 SVGAGI.